This T cell receptor (beta chain) stems from a study of CD8 T cells in ankylosing spondylitis. Whole-study results and caveats: Made up of several highly homologous variants, a TCR beta motif appeared characteristic of ankylosing spondylitis blood. The authors reported significant enrichment of disease-linked clones in matched ankylosing spondylitis synovial fluid.

This clonotype showed up many times. What it binds is not known. Quantitative molecular-barcoded 5'-RACE generated the TCR beta libraries. TCRdb re-derived calls from the 5' RACE reads in MiXCR, one entry per CDR3 protein. The sample includes under 450,000 distinct CDR3 sequences, 15% to 20% of them seen just once. This TCR derives from a male donor with ankylosing spondylitis. Sample: blood, either unsorted or a sorted T cell fraction (not recorded which).

The CDR3 loop reads CSVGTDTQYF. The CDR3 DNA reads as TGCAGCGTAGGCACAGATACGCAGTATTTT. The V gene is TRBV29-1, the J gene TRBJ2-3; no definite D call. This CDR3 spans 10 amino acids. V gave up 6 bases and J gave up 1 base, with 2 bases separating them. Germline V lookup: CDR1 SQVTM, CDR2 ANQGSEA.